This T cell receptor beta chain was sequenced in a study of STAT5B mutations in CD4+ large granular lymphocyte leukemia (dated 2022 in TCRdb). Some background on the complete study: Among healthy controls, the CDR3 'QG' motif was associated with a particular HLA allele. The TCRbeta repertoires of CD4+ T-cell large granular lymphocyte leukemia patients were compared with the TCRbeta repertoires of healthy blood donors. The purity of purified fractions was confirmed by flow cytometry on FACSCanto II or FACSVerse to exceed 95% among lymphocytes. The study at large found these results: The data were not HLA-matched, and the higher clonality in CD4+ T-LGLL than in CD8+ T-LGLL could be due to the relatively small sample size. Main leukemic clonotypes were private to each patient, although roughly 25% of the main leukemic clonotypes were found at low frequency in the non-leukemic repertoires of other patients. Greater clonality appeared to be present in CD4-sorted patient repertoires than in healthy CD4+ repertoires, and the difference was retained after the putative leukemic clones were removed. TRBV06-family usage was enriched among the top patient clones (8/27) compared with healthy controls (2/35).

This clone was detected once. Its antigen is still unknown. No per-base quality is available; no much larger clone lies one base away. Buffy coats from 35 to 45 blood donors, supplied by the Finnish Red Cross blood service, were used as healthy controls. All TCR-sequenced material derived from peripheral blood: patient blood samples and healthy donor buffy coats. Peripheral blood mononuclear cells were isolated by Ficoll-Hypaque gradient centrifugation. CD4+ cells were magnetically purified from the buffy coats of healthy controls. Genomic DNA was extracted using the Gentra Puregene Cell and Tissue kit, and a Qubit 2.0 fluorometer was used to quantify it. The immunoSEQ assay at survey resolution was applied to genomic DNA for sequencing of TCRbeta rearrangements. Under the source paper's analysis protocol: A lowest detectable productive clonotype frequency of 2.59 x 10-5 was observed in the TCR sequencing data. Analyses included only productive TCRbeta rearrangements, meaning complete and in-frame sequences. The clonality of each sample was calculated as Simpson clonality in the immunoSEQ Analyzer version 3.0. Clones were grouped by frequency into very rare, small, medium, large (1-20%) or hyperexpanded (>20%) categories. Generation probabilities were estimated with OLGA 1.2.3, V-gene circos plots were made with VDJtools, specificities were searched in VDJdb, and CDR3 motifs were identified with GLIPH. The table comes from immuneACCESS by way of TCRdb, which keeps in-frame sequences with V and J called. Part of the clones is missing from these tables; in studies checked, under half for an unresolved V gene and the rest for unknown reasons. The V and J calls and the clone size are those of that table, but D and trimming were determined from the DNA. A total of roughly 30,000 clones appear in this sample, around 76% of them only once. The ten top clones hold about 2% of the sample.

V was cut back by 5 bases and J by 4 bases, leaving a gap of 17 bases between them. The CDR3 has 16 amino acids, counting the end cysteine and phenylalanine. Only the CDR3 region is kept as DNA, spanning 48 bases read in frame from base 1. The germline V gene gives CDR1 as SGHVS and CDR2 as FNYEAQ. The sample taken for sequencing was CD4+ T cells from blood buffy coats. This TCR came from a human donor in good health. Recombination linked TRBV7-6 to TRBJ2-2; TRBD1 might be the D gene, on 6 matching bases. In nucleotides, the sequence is TGTGCCAGCAGCCTAACACAGGGTACATCCACCGGGGAGCTGTTTTTT. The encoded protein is CASSLTQGTSTGELFF.